One and the same sample provided the 31 T cell receptor beta chains below, sequenced in a study of T cell changes during pregnancy in multiple sclerosis. Produced via immunoSEQ multiplex PCR; TCRdb's table is partial and in-frame only. The sample lists about 57,000 clones; under 95% were seen once. Sequences were derived from peripheral blood, sampled after pregnancy. The origin of the receptors is a female donor in good health, enrolled as a control in a pregnancy study.

The chain links TRBV4-1 to TRBJ1-2; 11 bases line up with TRBD1. V gave up 1 base and J gave up 4 bases; unmatched junction bases: 5. The CDR3 sequence is 16 residues long. Looked up from germline, CDR1 is MGHRA and CDR2 is YSYEKL. Written as DNA, the CDR3 is TGCGCCAGCAGCCAAGGGACAGGGGGCATCGGCTATGGCTACACCTTC. Translation gives CASSQGTGGIGYGYTF.

This clone was found once. As DNA, the CDR3 is TGTGCCAGCAGAGTCGACAGGACTAGCTCCTACAATGAGCAGTTCTTC. This encodes CASRVDRTSSYNEQFF. The gene calls are TRBV2 and TRBJ2-1, with TRBD2 as a possible D gene (7 bases). The CDR3 length is 16 residues. The V and J ends lost 6 bases and 0 bases respectively, with 15 bases between them. Germline V CDR1 and CDR2: SNHLY, FYNNEI. The full variable domain, completed using reference TRBV2 and TRBJ2-1, is EPEVTQTPSHQVTQMGQEVILRCVPISNHLYFYWYRQILGQKVEFLVSFYNNEISEKSEIFDDQFSVERPDGSNFTLKIRSTKLEDSAMYFCASRVDRTSSYNEQFFGPGTRLTVL.

This clone was recorded only once. This sequence joins TRBV9 and TRBJ2-1; TRBD2 agrees at 11 bases. The CDR3 runs 14 residues. Germline lookup yields CDR1 SGDLS and CDR2 YYNGEE. The V segment lost 4 bases and the J segment 8 bases; nucleotides outside the gene matches: 5. CDR3 protein: CASSISGGEYEQFF. The CDR3 DNA is TGTGCCAGCAGCATTAGCGGGGGGGAGTATGAGCAGTTCTTC.

The chain employs TRBV7-2 and TRBJ2-7, with TRBD2 matching 9 bases. CDR3 length: 14 residues. The ends lost 3 bases at V and 3 bases at J; junction bases unmatched: 3. Germline CDR1 is SGHTA and CDR2 is FQGNSA. This chain's CDR3 is CASSFAAGGYEQYF. The CDR3 nucleotides read TGTGCCAGCAGCTTCGCAGCGGGGGGCTACGAGCAGTACTTC.

This chain links TRBV19 with TRBJ2-7; 12 nucleotides line up with TRBD2. V gave up 4 bases and J gave up 4 bases; unmatched junction bases: 8. CDR1 and CDR2 from the germline V gene are LNHDA and SQIVND (reference sequence). CDR3 length equals 16 residues. The CDR3 nucleotides are TGTGCCAGTAGTACTAGGACTAGCGGGAACAAATACGAGCAGTACTTC. Translating gives CASSTRTSGNKYEQYF. Supplemented by reference TRBV19 and TRBJ2-7, the full variable domain reads DGGITQSPKYLFRKEGQNVTLSCEQNLNHDAMYWYRQDPGQGLRLIYYSQIVNDFQKGDIAEGYSVSREKKESFPLTVTSAQKNPTAFYLCASSTRTSGNKYEQYFGPGTRLTVT.

The J gene is TRBJ2-3, the V gene TRBV7-9; D is perhaps TRBD2 (6 bases). CDR3 length equals 16 residues. Trimming took 1 base from V and 2 from J, leaving 13 bases between them. The germline gives CDR1 SEHNR, CDR2 FQNEAQ (reference sequence). For the CDR3, the DNA is TGTGCCAGCAGCTTAGGGGCGGGGTACCCCACAGATACGCAGTATTTT. Residues: CASSLGAGYPTDTQYF.

The J gene is TRBJ2-7, the V gene TRBV6-4; D remains ambiguous. In germline, CDR1 is MRHNA, CDR2 SNTAGT. Trimming left V 4 bases short and J 7 bases short, with 14 bases between. The CDR3 covers 13 residues. The CDR3 loop reads CASSGEPRGEQYF. The CDR3 DNA reads as TGTGCCAGCAGTGGTGAACCCCGAGGAGAGCAGTACTTC.

The chain uses TRBV7-2 and TRBJ1-6; the match to TRBD1 covers 7 bases. The CDR3 extends over 14 amino acids. V was pared by 3 bases and J by 7 bases, with 3 bases of the junction left unmatched. From germline, CDR1 is SGHTA and CDR2 FQGNSA. The CDR3: CASSLTGWNSPLHF. For the CDR3, the DNA is TGTGCCAGCAGCTTGACAGGGTGGAATTCACCCCTCCACTTT.

This clone came up a few times. V is TRBV4-3 and J is TRBJ2-3, with 7 bases lining up with TRBD2. This CDR3 spans 13 amino acids. The V gene's germline CDR1 is LGHNA and CDR2 YSLEER. After removal of 0 bases from V and 13 bases from J, the junction contained 7 bases not matched to a gene. The CDR3 sequence: CASSQDRRERKYF. CDR3 nucleotides: TGCGCCAGCAGCCAAGATCGGCGGGAGAGAAAGTATTTT.

This clone was detected only once. The J gene is TRBJ2-1, the V gene TRBV11-2, with 12 bases matching TRBD2. This CDR3 is built from 18 residues. CDR1 is SGHAT and CDR2 is FQNNGV in the germline V gene. Losses at the gene ends were 4 bases for V and 5 bases for J; bases not matched to a gene: 12. In DNA form, the CDR3 reads TGTGCCAGCAGCTCTGGGGGTGGGACTAGCGGGTTCCACAATGAGCAGTTCTTC. Its translation: CASSSGGGTSGFHNEQFF.

The count of this clone is one. V usage is TRBV7-3 and J usage is TRBJ2-7; tentative D call: TRBD1 (7 bases). CDR1 and CDR2 from the germline V gene are SGHTA and FQGTGA. Between the trimmed V and J ends, which lost 5 bases and 6 bases, there was a span of 17 bases. The CDR3 consists of 14 residues. The CDR3 reads CASSPGGGFSEQYF. The CDR3 coding sequence is TGTGCCAGCAGCCCCGGAGGGGGCTTCAGCGAGCAGTACTTC.

The chain links TRBV7-2 to TRBJ1-1; D unclear. This CDR3 region has 11 residues. Germline loops: CDR1 SGHTA, CDR2 FQGNSA. V gave up 3 bases and J gave up 4 bases, with 3 bases separating them. In nucleotides, the CDR3 is TGTGCCAGCAGCTTTCTCACTGAAGCTTTCTTT. Protein sequence: CASSFLTEAFF.

This chain uses TRBV5-1 with TRBJ1-1; the D gene is possibly TRBD1 (6 bases). Germline assignment: CDR1 SGHRS and CDR2 YFSETQ. The V and J ends lost 0 bases and 3 bases respectively, with 18 bases between them. The CDR3 loop spans 17 amino acids. In DNA, the CDR3 is TGCGCCAGCAGCTTGGTGGGGGCTACTTATGTTGACACTGAAGCTTTCTTT. This codes for CASSLVGATYVDTEAFF.

This rearrangement joins TRBV7-2 to TRBJ2-7; no reliable D call. V lost 4 bases to trimming and J lost 1 base, with 11 bases between them. The germline gives CDR1 SGHTA, CDR2 FQGNSA. The CDR3 covers 14 residues. CDR3 nucleotides: TGTGCCAGCAGCTCCCGCGCGGATTCCTACGAGCAGTACTTC. It specifies CASSSRADSYEQYF.

The J gene is TRBJ2-5, the V gene TRBV5-1, with 9 bases identical to TRBD1. Matching the DNA end better, TRBJ2-7 makes the J call doubtful. This CDR3 is built from 15 residues. Germline CDR1 SGHRS, CDR2 YFSETQ. The chain's CDR3 is CASALHVDRGYEQYF. CDR3 DNA: TGCGCCAGCGCCTTACACGTGGACAGGGGCTACGAGCAGTACTTC.

The chain has TRBV6-5 and TRBJ2-5; weak D call: TRBD1 (5 bases). Germline V gene lookup returns CDR1 MNHEY and CDR2 SVGAGI. This CDR3 has 15 residues. The V gene lost 0 bases and the J gene lost 5 bases, with 13 bases spanning the gap. Written as DNA, the CDR3 is TGTGCCAGCAGTTACTCGAGGACAATAGGGGAGACCCAGTACTTC. Amino acid sequence: CASSYSRTIGETQYF.

The chain links TRBV27 to TRBJ2-1; D is unresolved. CDR3 length: 11 amino acids. Trimming removed 5 bases from V and 4 bases from J, with 3 bases in between. The germline V gene has CDR1 MNHEY and CDR2 SMNVEV (reference sequence). The CDR3 here is CASSLYNEQFF. CDR3 bases: TGTGCCAGCAGTCTGTACAATGAGCAGTTCTTC.

The J gene is TRBJ2-7, the V gene TRBV4-1; 10 bases fit TRBD1. CDR1 is MGHRA and CDR2 is YSYEKL in the germline V gene. CDR3 length: 15 amino acids. J was trimmed by 2 bases and V by 4 bases; bases with no gene match: 5. The CDR3 spells CASSRTGTGAYEQYF. The CDR3 DNA is TGCGCCAGCAGCCGTACCGGGACAGGGGCCTACGAGCAGTACTTC.

J is TRBJ2-6 and V is TRBV28, with 10 positions matching TRBD1. The V gene end was trimmed by 6 bases and the J gene end by 2 bases; junction bases not matched to a gene: 7. Germline V lookup: CDR1 MDHEN, CDR2 SYDVKM. This CDR3 has 17 amino acids. The CDR3 DNA reads as TGTGCCAGCAGCCGCACCGGGACAGGGGCTGGGGCCAACGTCCTGACTTTC. As protein: CASSRTGTGAGANVLTF.

V gene TRBV29-1 combines with J gene TRBJ2-5, with TRBD2 matching over 10 bases. The closer fit of TRBJ2-7 to the DNA end suggests the J call may be wrong. Germline CDR1 SQVTM, CDR2 ANQGSEA. CDR3 length: 13 residues. The CDR3 reads CSVVPSGGYEQYF. The CDR3 DNA reads as TGCAGCGTTGTGCCTAGCGGGGGCTACGAGCAGTACTTC.

J is TRBJ1-2 and V is TRBV5-1, with D unclear. Trimming took 1 base from V and 5 from J, leaving 21 bases between them. The germline V gene has CDR1 SGHRS and CDR2 YFSETQ. The CDR3 extends over 17 amino acids. For the CDR3, the DNA is TGCGCCAGCAGCTTGAATACCGCCGCCTCTACTTTTTATGGCTACACCTTC. Protein product: CASSLNTAASTFYGYTF.

V is TRBV5-1 and J is TRBJ2-7; 15 nucleotides line up with TRBD2. With 2 bases clipped from V and 3 bases from J, the junction kept 3 bases outside the gene matches. The CDR3 loop spans 16 amino acids. The germline V gene has CDR1 SGHRS and CDR2 YFSETQ. CDR3 bases: TGCGCCAGCAGCTTCCGGGGACTAGCGGGAGGCTACGAGCAGTACTTC. Translated, it gives CASSFRGLAGGYEQYF. Looking up the rest from reference TRBV5-1 and TRBJ2-7 gives the full variable domain: KAGVTQTPRYLIKTRGQQVTLSCSPISGHRSVSWYQQTPGQGLQFLFEYFSETQRNKGNFPGRFSGRQFSNSRSEMNVSTLELGDSALYLCASSFRGLAGGYEQYFGPGTRLTVT.

This rearrangement joins TRBV5-1 to TRBJ1-2; 7 bases fit TRBD1. This CDR3 is built from 17 residues. V shed 0 bases, J shed 6 bases, and the junction held 14 bases outside the gene matches. Germline CDR1 SGHRS, CDR2 YFSETQ. The CDR3, as DNA: TGCGCCAGCAGCTTGGGGACTGGAGGGGGCGCATTTAATGGCTACACCTTC. Translation: CASSLGTGGGAFNGYTF.

V usage is TRBV19 and J usage is TRBJ2-1; 11 nucleotides line up with TRBD2. Germline CDR1 reads LNHDA; CDR2 reads SQIVND (reference sequence). The V gene end was trimmed by 7 bases and the J gene end by 5 bases; junction bases not matched to a gene: 13. This CDR3 is built from 17 residues. CDR3 sequence reads: CASMSGLAGGSDNEQFF. The CDR3 DNA follows: TGTGCCAGTATGTCGGGGCTAGCGGGAGGTTCTGACAATGAGCAGTTCTTC.

This chain connects TRBV5-8 to TRBJ1-2, with 9 bases fitting TRBD1. Germline CDR1 and CDR2: SGHTS and YDEGEE. CDR3 length: 14 residues. J lost 4 bases, V lost 4 bases, and 5 bases had no gene match. The CDR3 region is CASSARDRAYGYTF. DNA of the CDR3: TGTGCCAGCAGCGCCCGGGACAGGGCCTATGGCTACACCTTC.

The rearrangement uses TRBV29-1 and TRBJ2-3; TRBD2 might be the D (5 bases). This CDR3 spans 13 amino acids. Trimming shortened V by 8 bases and J by 6 bases, and 18 bases separated the two germline ends. From germline, CDR1 is SQVTM and CDR2 ANQGSEA. The DNA of the CDR3 is TGCAGCTTCCCAGGAGAGGGCCTCGATACGCAGTATTTT. Its protein product is CSFPGEGLDTQYF.

The genes are TRBV7-9 and TRBJ1-3, with D possibly being TRBD1 (6 bases). Germline CDR1 SEHNR, CDR2 FQNEAQ (reference sequence). V shed 5 bases and J shed 0 bases, with 17 bases lying between them. The CDR3 length is 17 residues. CDR3 region: CASSHGQLLFSGNTIYF. Written as DNA, the CDR3 is TGTGCCAGCAGCCACGGACAGTTGCTATTCTCTGGAAACACCATATATTTT.

In DNA, the CDR3 is TGTGCCAGCAGCTTGGGGAGGACAGGGGGGAATGAAAAACTGTTTTTT. It yields the protein CASSLGRTGGNEKLFF. The rearrangement links TRBV5-6 to TRBJ1-4, with TRBD1 identical over 10 bases. J gave up 5 bases and V 0 bases, and 4 bases lay outside the gene matches. This CDR3 contains 16 residues. The germline V gene encodes CDR1 SGHDT and CDR2 YYEEEE.

The rearrangement uses TRBV15 and TRBJ2-3; a possible D gene is TRBD1 (6 bases). Trimming left V 0 bases short and J 5 bases short, with 18 bases between. CDR3 length equals 17 residues. CDR1 and CDR2 (germline): LNHNV, YYDKDF (reference sequence). DNA of the CDR3: TGTGCCACCAGCAGAGATTTGGCAGGGGTTGGGGGAGATACGCAGTATTTT. As protein: CATSRDLAGVGGDTQYF.

This clone was picked up a small number of times. The chain carries TRBV2 and TRBJ1-5, with D uncertain. Trimming stripped 2 bases from V and 7 bases from J, with 12 bases between. CDR1 and CDR2 (germline): SNHLY, FYNNEI. The CDR3 has 14 amino acids. As DNA, the CDR3 is TGTGCCAGCAGTGAACAGGTTGGTGGACAGCCCCAGCATTTT. Its protein is CASSEQVGGQPQHF.

The chain uses TRBV4-1 and TRBJ1-2; no clear D gene. Trimming stripped 4 bases from V and 6 bases from J, with 15 bases between. The CDR3 contains 14 residues. Per the germline V gene, CDR1 is MGHRA and CDR2 is YSYEKL. The CDR3 DNA follows: TGCGCCAGCAGCCTCTCGGGATTGTGGGATGGCTACACCTTC. Residues: CASSLSGLWDGYTF.